One sample yielded the 23 T cell receptor beta chains listed below, sequenced in a study of glioma-infiltrating T cells. Using RNA template, CDR3s of TCR alpha and beta were amplified with iRepertoire arm-PCR. A single record per CDR3 protein comes from TCRdb applying MiXCR to the multiplex PCR reads. The sample consists of a few hundred thousand distinct CDR3 sequences, 41% of them appearing once. Sequencing was performed on glioma tissue, nonneoplastic brain tissue, or PBMCs (not recorded which). Receptors were obtained from a human donor with low-grade glioma or glioblastoma, undergoing nonglioma brain surgery, or in good health (not recorded which).

This chain connects TRBV7-9 to TRBJ2-1; 10 bases agree with TRBD2. Germline V gives CDR1 SEHNR, CDR2 FQNEAQ (reference sequence). The V gene end was trimmed by 10 bases and the J gene end by 14 bases; junction bases not matched to a gene: 23. The CDR3 is made up of 16 amino acids. In DNA, the CDR3 is TGTGCCACTAAGAACGGGACTAGCGACACCTACAATGAAAAGTTCTTC. It translates to CATKNGTSDTYNEKFF.

In DNA form, the CDR3 reads TGTGCCAGCAGCTTAACGTACCGCACTGAAGCTTTCTTT. Its protein is CASSLTYRTEAFF. The chain employs TRBV7-3 and TRBJ1-1, with D uncertain. Trimming cost V 0 bases and J 4 bases, with 6 bases left between them. The CDR3 spans 13 residues. Germline CDR1 is SGHTA and CDR2 is FQGTGA. The complete variable domain, with remaining parts taken from reference TRBV7-3 and TRBJ1-1, reads GAGVSQTPSNKVTEKGKYVELRCDPISGHTALYWYRQSLGQGPEFLIYFQGTGAADDSGLPNDRFFAVRPEGSVSTLKIQRTERGDSAVYLCASSLTYRTEAFFGQGTRLTVV.

With respect to this clonotype: Being one base from a much bigger clone, this may be a read error. This chain joins TRBV6-5 and TRBJ2-7; D is unclear. V lost 7 bases and J 0 bases, leaving 13 bases between the germline ends. CDR1 MNHEY and CDR2 SVGAGI come from the germline V gene. The length of the CDR3 is 14 residues. In DNA, the CDR3 is TGTGCCAGCACGCTGGGGATCCGCTCCTACGAGCAGTACTTC. Encoded protein: CASTLGIRSYEQYF.

On this clonotype: A much larger clone differs by one base, so this may be a read error. V and J are TRBV20-1 and TRBJ1-1; D is ambiguous. Between the trimmed V and J ends, which lost 3 bases and 8 bases, there was a span of 13 bases. Germline V gene sequence: CDR1 DFQATT, CDR2 SNEGSKA (reference sequence). The CDR3 totals 12 residues. The CDR3 DNA sequence: TGCAGTGCTAGCCCCGCCGGGCGCGAAGCTTTCTTT. Translated, it gives CSASPAGREAFF.

This clonotype appeared a few times. This chain uses TRBV6-2 or TRBV6-3 with TRBJ1-1, with 8 bases matching TRBD1. V dropped 0 bases and J dropped 5; count of bases not matched to a gene: 2. Germline CDR1 and CDR2: MNHEY and SVGEGT. The CDR3 totals 14 residues. The chain's CDR3 is CASSYSQGATEAFF. Written as DNA, the CDR3 is TGTGCCAGCAGTTACTCGCAGGGGGCAACTGAAGCTTTCTTT.

In this sample, this clonotype turned up many times. V and J are TRBV6-1 and TRBJ1-4; D uncertain. The length of the CDR3 is 14 residues. Per germline, CDR1 MNHNS and CDR2 SASEGT. Trimming took 6 bases from V and 8 from J, leaving 16 bases between them. The CDR3 DNA follows: TGTGCCAGCAGGGAAATAGAGATGGCGGAAAAACTGTTTTTT. It encodes CASREIEMAEKLFF.

In this sample, this clonotype turned up many times. J is TRBJ2-3 and V is TRBV20-1; D remains unclear. Trimming stripped 3 bases from V and 5 bases from J, with 6 bases between. The CDR3 totals 11 residues. Germline V gene sequence: CDR1 DFQATT, CDR2 SNEGSKA (reference sequence). The CDR3, as DNA: TGCAGTGCTAGCCGTGGAGATACGCAGTATTTT. Protein: CSASRGDTQYF.

V is TRBV18 and J is TRBJ2-7; D unclear. The germline V gene encodes CDR1 KGHSH and CDR2 LQKENI. Trimming cost V 1 base and J 9 bases, with 7 bases left between them. The CDR3 loop spans 11 amino acids. The DNA of the CDR3 is TGTGCCAGCTCACCACGGGTTGGGCAGTACTTC. It encodes CASSPRVGQYF.

Only a few counts were recorded for this clonotype. The chain employs TRBV27 and TRBJ2-5, with D perhaps being TRBD1 or TRBD2 (5 bases each). This CDR3 comprises 15 residues. The germline V gene encodes CDR1 MNHEY and CDR2 SMNVEV (reference sequence). Between the trimmed V and J ends, which lost 3 bases and 5 bases, there was a span of 16 bases. CDR3 protein: CASSFGTAAGETQYF. In DNA, the CDR3 is TGTGCCAGCAGTTTCGGGACGGCTGCTGGGGAGACCCAGTACTTC.

DNA for the CDR3: TGTGCCAGCACCCCAATGGCCGGGTCCGACATTAGCTACGAGCAGTACTTC. This codes for CASTPMAGSDISYEQYF. The chain links TRBV28 to TRBJ2-7; D is unresolved. Germline-derived CDR1 and CDR2 are MDHEN and SYDVKM. The CDR3 is made up of 17 amino acids. V was pared by 7 bases and J by 3 bases, with 25 bases between.

The V and J genes are TRBV7-2 and TRBJ2-3; 7 nucleotides line up with TRBD1. The CDR3 length is 13 residues. With 5 bases clipped from V and 8 bases from J, the junction kept 7 bases outside the gene matches. CDR1 and CDR2 from the germline V gene are SGHTA and FQGNSA. CDR3 DNA sequence: TGTGCCAGCAGCCGACAGGGAAGGGGTACGCAGTATTTT. It codes for CASSRQGRGTQYF.

This clonotype was seen more than once but under ten times. This sequence joins TRBV7-2 and TRBJ2-1, with 8 bases aligning to TRBD2. CDR3 size: 16 residues. Germline CDR1 is SGHTA and CDR2 is FQGNSA. The trim removed 5 bases at V and 4 bases at J, leaving 10 bases unmatched. CDR3 protein: CASSPRERERYNEQFF. The CDR3 nucleotides read TGTGCCAGCAGCCCCAGAGAGCGGGAGAGGTACAATGAGCAGTTCTTC.

About this clonotype itself: This may be a read error: a much more frequent sequence differs by one nucleotide. The genes are TRBV20-1 and TRBJ2-3; 8 nucleotides align to TRBD2. The CDR3 spans 16 residues. Germline V lookup: CDR1 DFQATT, CDR2 SNEGSKA (reference sequence). Trimming at V came to 0 bases and at J to 4 bases, leaving 9 bases not matched to a gene. Here the CDR3 DNA reads TGCAGTGCTAGAGATCCCGGGGGGGTCGGCGCAGATACGCAGTATTTT. Protein: CSARDPGGVGADTQYF.

The CDR3 DNA follows: TGTGCTAGTGGTTTGGCCCAAGGACTAGCGGAATTCAATGAGCAGTTCTTC. Protein product: CASGLAQGLAEFNEQFF. The chain carries TRBV12-5 and TRBJ2-1; the match to TRBD2 covers 10 bases. The CDR3 is 17 amino acids. The V segment lost 1 base and the J segment 6 bases; nucleotides outside the gene matches: 9. Germline values: CDR1 LGHNT, CDR2 FRNRAP.

Concerning this clonotype: Sequence at one end of the junction differs from germline and may be a read error. The chain employs TRBV14 and TRBJ1-1; maybe TRBD1 (5 bases). The CDR3 is made up of 13 amino acids. Germline loops: CDR1 SGHDN, CDR2 FVKESK. The CDR3 sequence: CACSLQGNTEAFF. For the CDR3, the DNA is TGTGCCTGCAGCCTCCAGGGGAACACTGAAGCTTTCTTT. Variable domain in full (rest from reference TRBV14 and TRBJ1-1): EAGVTQFPSHSVIEKGQTVTLRCDPISGHDNLYWYRRVMGKEIKFLLHFVKESKQDESGMPNNRFLAERTGGTYSTLKVQPAELEDSGVYFCACSLQGNTEAFFGQGTRLTVV.

This clonotype was counted a few times. V gene TRBV28 combines with J gene TRBJ1-1; D may be TRBD1 (5 bases). The CDR3 is made up of 14 amino acids. Trimming cost V 6 bases and J 5 bases, with 16 bases left between them. Germline values: CDR1 MDHEN, CDR2 SYDVKM. The CDR3 loop reads CASSPSGGATEAFF. For the CDR3, the DNA is TGTGCCAGCAGCCCCTCCGGGGGAGCGACTGAAGCTTTCTTT.

This clonotype was detected once. Without the conserved terminal phenylalanine or tryptophan, this CDR3 likely stems from a read error. The chain employs TRBV7-2 and TRBJ2-3; 8 bases match TRBD2. The CDR3 spans 15 residues. Germline assignment: CDR1 SGHTA and CDR2 FQGNSA. The ends lost 1 base at V and 5 bases at J; junction bases unmatched: 5. CDR3 DNA sequence: TGTGCCAGCAGCTTAGACGGGAGGGCCGTAGATACGCAGTATTCT. It translates to CASSLDGRAVDTQYS.

This clonotype occurred a few times. The chain has TRBV27 and TRBJ2-2; 10 bases align to TRBD2. In germline, CDR1 is MNHEY, CDR2 SMNVEV (reference sequence). V shed 5 bases, J shed 3 bases, and the junction held 6 bases outside the gene matches. The CDR3 runs 16 residues. The CDR3 bases are TGTGCCAGCAGTCCCGTAGCGGGAGGCCACACCGGGGAGCTGTTTTTT. It encodes CASSPVAGGHTGELFF.

The V and J genes are TRBV4-2 and TRBJ2-3, with a possible D match to TRBD2 (6 bases). CDR3 length equals 15 residues. The ends were cut back, 1 base at V and 0 bases at J, with 8 bases in the middle. The germline V gene encodes CDR1 LGHNA and CDR2 YNFKEQ. CDR3: CASSQGGTSTDTQYF. CDR3 nucleotide sequence: TGTGCCAGCAGCCAAGGCGGGACGAGCACAGATACGCAGTATTTT.

This clonotype was seen only a few times. This chain connects TRBV27 to TRBJ1-2; TRBD1 is a possible D gene (6 bases). CDR3 size: 15 residues. Germline V gene data show CDR1 as MNHEY and CDR2 as SMNVEV (reference sequence). The V and J ends lost 5 bases and 2 bases respectively, with 15 bases between them. Here the CDR3 reads CASSRTGTLNYGYTF. CDR3 in DNA: TGTGCCAGCAGTCGTACCGGGACATTGAACTATGGCTACACCTTC.

This chain joins TRBV7-2 and TRBJ2-1; D gene ambiguous. The CDR3 has 15 residues. The germline V gene encodes CDR1 SGHTA and CDR2 FQGNSA. The V end lost 5 bases, the J end lost 4 bases, and 15 bases lay between the germline ends. The CDR3 region is CASSLGRSWYNEQFF. The DNA for the CDR3 is TGTGCCAGCAGCCTAGGACGGAGCTGGTACAATGAGCAGTTCTTC.

The chain uses TRBV27 and TRBJ1-2; 8 bases agree with TRBD1. Germline V CDR1 and CDR2: MNHEY, SMNVEV (reference sequence). The CDR3 loop spans 15 amino acids. After removal of 5 bases from V and 8 bases from J, the junction contained 13 bases not matched to a gene. Here the CDR3 DNA reads TGTGCCAGCAGTCATGGGGGACAGGACGCGGGGGGCTACACCTTC. Its protein product is CASSHGGQDAGGYTF.

This clonotype was detected only a few times. At one boundary the junction diverges from the germline segment, which might be a read error. The chain uses TRBV6-5 and TRBJ2-2; D tentatively reads TRBD1 or TRBD2 (5 bases each). This CDR3 has 16 residues. Germline V CDR1 and CDR2: MNHEY, SVGAGI. Here the CDR3 reads CASSYGGEGNTGELFF. In DNA form, the CDR3 reads TGTGCCAGCAGTTACGGGGGAGAAGGGAACACTGGGGAGCTGTTTTTT.